This T cell receptor (beta chain) was obtained from a study of T cells after yellow fever vaccination (dated by TCRdb to between 2018 and 2020). Describing the broader study: Libraries from fractions with low cell numbers were prepared with the SMART-Seq v4 Ultra Low Input RNA kit. To track T-cell clones before and after primary and booster YFV17D yellow fever vaccination, bulk TCR alpha and beta repertoires were sequenced longitudinally. Two healthy male donors, one aged 18 to 29 and one aged 30 to 40 years, were included in the cohort. Blood samples were taken at several timepoints before and after primary and secondary immunization, and bulk PBMC replicates and cell subsets were isolated. The research as a whole found: A small fraction of clonotypes showed up in both the CD4 and CD8 compartments, probably as a result of convergent recombination. Because only a couple of donors were included in the study, the extent to which the findings can be generalized is limited. FACS-sorted repertoires could contain abundant contaminating clonotypes from the bulk population, so computational filtering was required. After the booster, most of the clones that had expanded following primary vaccination were detected again (roughly 96% of CD4 and more than 85% of CD8), which suggests that memory was broadly maintained. The secondary T-cell response was found to be weaker but faster than the primary response, with a peak reached on day 5 rather than on day 15.

V is clipped by 6 bases and J by 1 base, and the sequence between their germline boundaries is 19 bases long. The germline V gene provides CDR1 KGHSH and CDR2 LQKENI. The CDR3 goes from the cysteine to the phenylalanine over 16 residues. The CDR3 DNA has 48 bases and is translated from base 1. A note on this clonotype: Its antigen is unknown. Nothing much larger sits one base from this clone, and base qualities are not available.

The treatment or condition label, as the study defines it: live attenuated yellow fever vaccine strain. At each blood-draw timepoint, two biological replicates of bulk PBMCs were obtained. A standard Ficoll-Paque protocol was used to isolate PBMCs from peripheral blood. TriZol was used to extract RNA from bulk PBMCs, CD4 and CD8 fractions, and dextramer-positive and dextramer-negative fractions. TCR cDNA was made using 5'RACE template switching, a step that added a universal primer site and unique molecular identifiers. Priming of cDNA synthesis was performed from both the TCR alpha and TCR beta constant segments. Two PCR steps were used to amplify libraries, with sample barcodes and sequencing adapters being added in the second step. Sequencing of libraries was done on Illumina HiSeq 2500 (2x100 bp) or NovaSeq (2x150 bp). In the authors' own workflow: MIGEC was used to demultiplex reads and collapse the reads into UMI consensus sequences, and MiXCR was used for V(D)J alignment. Vaccine-responding clonotypes were defined with edgeR using replicate PBMC samples, requiring FDR below 0.01 and a log2 fold change above 5 up to day 15. Bulk clonotypes were assigned CD4 or CD8 identity according to which sequenced CD4 or CD8 repertoire held them at higher abundance. TCRdb reran the public reads through fastp at Q25 and MiXCR, keeping productive beta chains. Entries are consolidated by CDR3 protein sequence, retaining the most common genes and DNA. These V and J calls originate from TCRdb's pipeline instead of the authors' own analysis. The sample table lists almost 600,000 distinct CDR3 sequences, 13% of them with a count of one. The leading ten clones occupy more than 13% of the sample.

This receptor was identified in a man aged 30 to 45 who received the YFV17D yellow fever vaccine. The chain was built from TRBV18 and TRBJ2-7; TRBD2 might be the D gene, on 5 matching bases. Sequenced material: PBMCs, taken on the day of the yellow fever booster vaccination. Here is the DNA: TGTGCCAGCTCCCAACCTGAGGGTCGGCCTTCCTACGAGCAGTACTTC. Its amino acids are CASSQPEGRPSYEQYF.